These 19 T cell receptor beta chains originate from one sample sequenced in a study of blood T cells in healthy people across ages. Using a J-beta primer mix together with a sample-barcoded 5' primer, a second PCR was run for roughly 6 to 11 cycles. TCRdb re-called the 5' RACE reads through MiXCR, storing one row per CDR3 protein. The sample lists about 2 million distinct CDR3 sequences; just under 50% were seen once. Sequenced input: blood. The receptors come from a woman aged 35 to 49 in good health.

J is TRBJ2-3 and V is TRBV7-2; D is uncertain. Germline V gene data show CDR1 as SGHTA and CDR2 as FQGNSA. CDR3 length equals 15 residues. Trimming pared 5 bases from V and 0 bases from J, leaving 12 bases between. The CDR3 here is CASSGTATSTDTQYF. DNA for the CDR3: TGTGCCAGCAGCGGAACAGCCACTAGCACAGATACGCAGTATTTT.

The V gene is TRBV20-1, the J gene TRBJ1-2; 8 bases match TRBD1. The junction had 5 bases not matched to a gene; V was cut back by 5 bases and J by 6 bases. CDR1 DFQATT and CDR2 SNEGSKA come from the germline V gene (reference sequence). This CDR3 comprises 12 residues. Written as DNA, the CDR3 is TGCAGTGCTCCGGACAGGGAAAATGGCTACACCTTC. The encoded protein is CSAPDRENGYTF.

The gene calls are TRBV6-2 or TRBV6-3 and TRBJ2-1; 7 bases match TRBD2. The better agreement between TRBJ2-7 and the DNA end casts doubt on the J call. From germline, CDR1 is MNHEY and CDR2 SVGEGT. The CDR3 covers 14 residues. CDR3 DNA sequence: TGTGCCAGCAGTTGGGCTAGCGGCCACAATGAGCAGTACTTC. Its protein product is CASSWASGHNEQYF.

The rearrangement links TRBV29-1 to TRBJ2-3; D is perhaps TRBD2 (6 bases). This CDR3 contains 15 residues. V lost 0 bases and J 0 bases, leaving 10 bases between the germline ends. Germline assignment: CDR1 SQVTM and CDR2 ANQGSEA. The CDR3 loop is CSVEDWSGSTDTQYF. In nucleotides, the CDR3 is TGCAGCGTTGAAGATTGGAGCGGGAGCACAGATACGCAGTATTTT.

The CDR3 DNA sequence: TGTGCCAGCAGCTACAATAGGGGCAGGCAGTATTTT. This sequence encodes CASSYNRGRQYF. This chain joins TRBV11-3 and TRBJ2-3, with D possibly matching TRBD1 (5 bases). CDR3 length: 12 residues. V lost 4 bases, J lost 11 bases, and 13 bases lay in between. CDR1 is SGHNT, CDR2 YENEEA, per germline.

This clonotype was detected a few times. The CDR3 reads CASGSEGFRETQYF. The DNA for the CDR3 is TGCGCCAGCGGCTCAGAAGGGTTCCGGGAGACCCAGTACTTC. V and J are TRBV4-1 and TRBJ2-5; D is undetermined. Looked up from germline, CDR1 is MGHRA and CDR2 is YSYEKL. The CDR3 consists of 14 residues. Trimming shortened V by 8 bases and J by 5 bases, and 18 bases separated the two germline ends.

V and J are TRBV5-1 and TRBJ2-5; a weak D match, TRBD2 (5 bases). The V gene's germline CDR1 is SGHRS and CDR2 YFSETQ. The CDR3 runs 15 residues. V was shortened by 2 bases and J by 3 bases, with 14 bases between the two germline ends. CDR3 DNA sequence: TGCGCCAGCAGCTTTGGAGGCACGGTCGAAGAGACCCAGTACTTC. This translates into CASSFGGTVEETQYF. The full variable domain, in which reference TRBV5-1 and TRBJ2-5 provide the parts outside the CDR3, is KAGVTQTPRYLIKTRGQQVTLSCSPISGHRSVSWYQQTPGQGLQFLFEYFSETQRNKGNFPGRFSGRQFSNSRSEMNVSTLELGDSALYLCASSFGGTVEETQYFGPGTRLLVL.

This chain joins TRBV5-1 and TRBJ2-2; the match to TRBD1 covers 8 bases. V shed 2 bases and J 7 bases; nucleotides not matched to a gene: 4. Germline V gives CDR1 SGHRS, CDR2 YFSETQ. This CDR3 is 14 amino acids long. CDR3 in DNA: TGCGCCAGCAGCTTAACAGGGGGAAGCGGGGAGCTGTTTTTT. Protein sequence: CASSLTGGSGELFF.

The chain combines TRBV2 with TRBJ2-3, with a weak D call TRBD2 (6 bases). Germline CDR1 is SNHLY and CDR2 is FYNNEI. The CDR3 sequence is 14 residues long. The V and J ends lost 3 bases and 3 bases respectively, with 10 bases between them. This CDR3 is CASSDRRGTDTQYF. CDR3 sequence (DNA): TGTGCCAGCAGTGATCGACGGGGGACAGATACGCAGTATTTT. Supplemented by reference TRBV2 and TRBJ2-3, the full variable domain reads EPEVTQTPSHQVTQMGQEVILRCVPISNHLYFYWYRQILGQKVEFLVSFYNNEISEKSEIFDDQFSVERPDGSNFTLKIRSTKLEDSAMYFCASSDRRGTDTQYFGPGTRLTVL.

The rearrangement uses TRBV20-1 and TRBJ1-2, with D perhaps TRBD1 (5 bases). This CDR3 has 14 amino acids. Trimming cost V 2 bases and J 1 base, with 11 bases left between them. Per germline, CDR1 DFQATT and CDR2 SNEGSKA (reference sequence). The CDR3 region has the DNA TGCAGTGCTAGAAGGGACGAAGTTAACTATGGCTACACCTTC. It encodes CSARRDEVNYGYTF.

The V gene is TRBV4-2, the J gene TRBJ2-5; D is uncertain. The CDR3 extends over 14 amino acids. Germline-derived CDR1 and CDR2 are LGHNA and YNFKEQ. Trimming removed 4 bases at V and 7 bases at J, with 16 bases between. CDR3 in DNA: TGTGCCAGCAGCCCCCCGGGCCAGTTGGGGACCCAGTACTTC. Translation: CASSPPGQLGTQYF.

This clonotype came up a few times. This chain connects TRBV7-2 to TRBJ1-2; perhaps TRBD1 as D (5 bases). Per the germline V gene, CDR1 is SGHTA and CDR2 is FQGNSA. V was cut by 5 bases and J by 2 bases, with 12 bases left in between. The CDR3 is made up of 14 amino acids. CDR3 residues: CASSPLSGNYGYTF. As DNA, the CDR3 is TGTGCCAGCAGCCCACTTTCAGGGAACTATGGCTACACCTTC.

This sequence joins TRBV27 and TRBJ1-5, with D uncertain. The CDR3 loop spans 14 amino acids. Germline V gene data show CDR1 as MNHEY and CDR2 as SMNVEV (reference sequence). Trimming pared 5 bases from V and 4 bases from J, leaving 12 bases between. The CDR3 here is CASSRAGSNQPQHF. In DNA form, the CDR3 reads TGTGCCAGCAGTCGGGCCGGTTCAAATCAGCCCCAGCATTTT.

The chain is built from TRBV3-1 and TRBJ2-3; 7 bases are shared with TRBD1. CDR3 length equals 18 residues. In germline, CDR1 is LGHDT, CDR2 YNNKEL (reference sequence). Losses at the gene ends were 0 bases for V and 6 bases for J; bases not matched to a gene: 15. The CDR3, as DNA: TGTGCCAGCAGCCAAGATACGATAGGGGGCCAGTATGCGGATACGCAGTATTTT. Encoded protein: CASSQDTIGGQYADTQYF.

The V and J genes are TRBV20-1 and TRBJ2-3, with TRBD1 matching 8 bases. Per the germline V gene, CDR1 is DFQATT and CDR2 is SNEGSKA (reference sequence). V trimming: 5 bases; J trimming: 4 bases; junction bases outside the gene matches: 8. This CDR3 spans 14 amino acids. DNA of the CDR3: TGCAGTGCTCCACGGACAGGGCGCCCAGATACGCAGTATTTT. Encoded protein: CSAPRTGRPDTQYF.

The chain combines TRBV4-3 with TRBJ1-2, with D tentatively TRBD1 (5 bases). The CDR3 covers 16 residues. Trimming pared 3 bases from V and 6 bases from J, leaving 20 bases between. Germline V lookup: CDR1 LGHNA, CDR2 YSLEER. CDR3 coding DNA: TGCGCCAGCAGCCACTGGGGGGACCAGACGGGGGATGGCTACACCTTC. It yields the protein CASSHWGDQTGDGYTF.

This clonotype was seen many times. The chain's CDR3 is CASSERGGEDTQYF. Here the CDR3 DNA reads TGTGCCAGCAGTGAGCGGGGGGGGGAGGATACGCAGTATTTT. The gene calls are TRBV6-4 and TRBJ2-3; 9 nucleotides match TRBD2. The CDR3 is 14 residues long. The V gene's germline CDR1 is MRHNA and CDR2 SNTAGT. J gave up 6 bases and V 3 bases, and 4 bases lay outside the gene matches.

The table lists this clonotype with a few counts. The chain carries TRBV28 and TRBJ2-1; the D is unclear. CDR3 size: 16 residues. The germline V gene encodes CDR1 MDHEN and CDR2 SYDVKM. The germline V and J ends were trimmed by 8 bases and 3 bases, with 20 bases remaining between them. CDR3 sequence (DNA): TGTGCCAGCCTCTCGGTGGCTTACGATCGCTACAATGAGCAGTTCTTC. It translates to CASLSVAYDRYNEQFF.

This chain joins TRBV2 and TRBJ2-5; 9 bases match TRBD2. CDR1 SNHLY and CDR2 FYNNEI come from the germline V gene. The CDR3 has 15 residues. After removal of 9 bases from V and 1 base from J, the junction contained 9 bases not matched to a gene. CDR3 sequence reads: CASEDSGGPQETQYF. The CDR3 nucleotides are TGTGCCAGTGAGGATAGCGGGGGACCCCAAGAGACCCAGTACTTC. Together with reference TRBV2 and TRBJ2-5, the CDR3 gives the full variable domain: EPEVTQTPSHQVTQMGQEVILRCVPISNHLYFYWYRQILGQKVEFLVSFYNNEISEKSEIFDDQFSVERPDGSNFTLKIRSTKLEDSAMYFCASEDSGGPQETQYFGPGTRLLVL.